This TCR beta chain comes out of a study of blood T cell repertoires in COVID-19. As for the study in general: Sample material is recorded as cDNA or gDNA derived from T cells, B-cell-depleted T cells, or PBMCs.

The germline CDR1 and CDR2 sequences are SGHAT and FQNNGV. Losses at the gene ends were 1 base for V and 5 bases for J; bases not matched to a gene: 14. This CDR3 spans 17 amino acids. TCRdb's table, derived via immunoSEQ multiplex PCR, lists solely in-frame clones and lacks some. This sample has hundreds of thousands of clones, with approximately 90% found just once. Everyone who took part was about 18 to 89 years old, and they came from about 25 US areas. Participants' own reports of clinical history determined their cohort assignment. This chain uses TRBV11-2 with TRBJ2-7; the match to TRBD1 covers 7 bases. The receptor comes from a woman between 25 and 40 years old with acute COVID-19. The sequenced sample was PBMCs or T cells enriched from blood (not recorded which). The CDR3 loop is CASSLVARQGAFDEQYF. For the CDR3, the DNA is TGTGCCAGCAGCTTAGTTGCTCGACAGGGTGCCTTCGACGAGCAGTACTTC.